This paragraph covers one TCR beta chain sequence. The repertoire was sequenced with immunoSEQ multiplex PCR; TCRdb's copy has only in-frame clones and lacks some. The data hold 65,000 to 85,000 clones, with about nine tenths observed a single time. The source of the sample is a study of OX40 agonist ivuxolimab in advanced cancers. Study background: Patients enrolled in dose escalation were diagnosed with hepatocellular carcinoma, melanoma, renal cell or head and neck cancer.

The CDR3 totals 16 residues. CDR1 and CDR2 (germline): MDHEN, SYDVKM. The ends lost 3 bases at V and 2 bases at J; junction bases unmatched: 10. People who had autoimmune disease history or systemic immunosuppression were excluded. Researchers took blood at baseline, on cycle 4 day 1, and on cycle 7 day 1. The chain employs TRBV28 and TRBJ2-7; 7 nucleotides align to TRBD2. The TCR comes from an adult with an advanced solid tumor such as melanoma, head and neck, liver or kidney cancer. The sample in question was CD4+ or CD8+ T cells sorted from blood, obtained in a trial of the OX40 agonist ivuxolimab. Here the CDR3 DNA reads TGTGCCAGCAGTTTTCGTCTAGCGGATCTAACCTACGAGCAGTACTTC. Its protein product is CASSFRLADLTYEQYF.